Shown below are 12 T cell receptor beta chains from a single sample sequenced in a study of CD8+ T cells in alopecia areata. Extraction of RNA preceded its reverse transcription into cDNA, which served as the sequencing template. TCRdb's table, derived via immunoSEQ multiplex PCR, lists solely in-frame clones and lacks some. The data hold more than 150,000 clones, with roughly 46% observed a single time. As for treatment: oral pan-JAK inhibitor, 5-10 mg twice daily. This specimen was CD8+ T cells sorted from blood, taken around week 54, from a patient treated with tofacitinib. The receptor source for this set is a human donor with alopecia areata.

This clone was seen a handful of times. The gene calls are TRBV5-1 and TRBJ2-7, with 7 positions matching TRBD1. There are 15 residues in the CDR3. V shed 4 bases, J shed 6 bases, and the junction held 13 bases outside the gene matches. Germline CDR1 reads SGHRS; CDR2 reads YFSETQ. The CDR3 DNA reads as TGCGCCAGCAGCCTTGGTCAACAGGGGCCGGGCGAGCAGTACTTC. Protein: CASSLGQQGPGEQYF.

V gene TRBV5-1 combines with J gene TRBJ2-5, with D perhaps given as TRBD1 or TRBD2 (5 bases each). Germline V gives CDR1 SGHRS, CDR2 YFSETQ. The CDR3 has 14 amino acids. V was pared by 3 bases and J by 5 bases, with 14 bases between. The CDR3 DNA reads TGCGCCAGCAGCTCCGCAGGGAGTACTGAGACCCAGTACTTC. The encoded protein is CASSSAGSTETQYF. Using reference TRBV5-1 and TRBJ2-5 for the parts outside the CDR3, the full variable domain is KAGVTQTPRYLIKTRGQQVTLSCSPISGHRSVSWYQQTPGQGLQFLFEYFSETQRNKGNFPGRFSGRQFSNSRSEMNVSTLELGDSALYLCASSSAGSTETQYFGPGTRLLVL.

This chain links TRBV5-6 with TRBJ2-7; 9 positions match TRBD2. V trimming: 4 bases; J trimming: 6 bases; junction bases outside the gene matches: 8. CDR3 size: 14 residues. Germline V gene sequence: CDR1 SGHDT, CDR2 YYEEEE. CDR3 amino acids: CASSGSSGVAEQYF. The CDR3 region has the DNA TGTGCCAGCAGCGGCTCTAGCGGGGTTGCCGAGCAGTACTTC.

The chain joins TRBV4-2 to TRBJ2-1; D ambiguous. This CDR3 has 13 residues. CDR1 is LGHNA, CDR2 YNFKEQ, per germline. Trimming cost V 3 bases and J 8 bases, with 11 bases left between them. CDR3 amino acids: CASSQSSGDEQFF. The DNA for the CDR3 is TGTGCCAGCAGCCAGTCCTCTGGGGATGAGCAGTTCTTC.

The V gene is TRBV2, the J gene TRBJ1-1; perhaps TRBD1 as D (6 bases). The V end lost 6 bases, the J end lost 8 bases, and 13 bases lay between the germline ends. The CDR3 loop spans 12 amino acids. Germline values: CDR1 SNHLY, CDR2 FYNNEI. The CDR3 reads CASRISGTEAFF. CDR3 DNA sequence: TGTGCCAGCAGGATTTCCGGGACAGAAGCTTTCTTT.

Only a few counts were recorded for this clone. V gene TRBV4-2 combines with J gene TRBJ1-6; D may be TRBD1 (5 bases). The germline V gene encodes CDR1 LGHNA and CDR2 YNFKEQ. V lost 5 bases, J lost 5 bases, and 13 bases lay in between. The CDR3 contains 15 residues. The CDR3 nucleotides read TGTGCCAGCAGCGAAGGGGACGCCAATAATTCACCCCTCCACTTT. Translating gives CASSEGDANNSPLHF.

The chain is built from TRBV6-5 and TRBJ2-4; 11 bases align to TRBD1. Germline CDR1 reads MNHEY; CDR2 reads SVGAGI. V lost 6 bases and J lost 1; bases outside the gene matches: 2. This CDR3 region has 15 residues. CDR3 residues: CASRWDRGAKNIQYF. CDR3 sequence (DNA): TGTGCCAGCAGATGGGACAGGGGGGCCAAAAACATTCAGTACTTC.

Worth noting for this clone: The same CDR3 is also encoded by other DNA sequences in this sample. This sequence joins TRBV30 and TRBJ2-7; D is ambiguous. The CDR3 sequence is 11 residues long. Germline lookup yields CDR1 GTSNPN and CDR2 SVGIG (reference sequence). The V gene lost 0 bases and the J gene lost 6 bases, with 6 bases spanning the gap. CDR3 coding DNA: TGTGCCTGGAGTGTCGGCTTCGAGCAGTACTTC. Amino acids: CAWSVGFEQYF.

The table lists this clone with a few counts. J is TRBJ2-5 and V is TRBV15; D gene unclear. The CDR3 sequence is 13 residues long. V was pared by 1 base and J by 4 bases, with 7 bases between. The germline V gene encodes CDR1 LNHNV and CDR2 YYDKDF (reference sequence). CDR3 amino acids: CATSRAIAETQYF. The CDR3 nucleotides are TGTGCCACCAGCAGAGCTATCGCAGAGACCCAGTACTTC. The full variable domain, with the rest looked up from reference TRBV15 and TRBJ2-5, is DAMVIQNPRYQVTQFGKPVTLSCSQTLNHNVMYWYQQKSSQAPKLLFHYYDKDFNNEADTPDNFQSRRPNTSFCFLDIRSPGLGDTAMYLCATSRAIAETQYFGPGTRLLVL.

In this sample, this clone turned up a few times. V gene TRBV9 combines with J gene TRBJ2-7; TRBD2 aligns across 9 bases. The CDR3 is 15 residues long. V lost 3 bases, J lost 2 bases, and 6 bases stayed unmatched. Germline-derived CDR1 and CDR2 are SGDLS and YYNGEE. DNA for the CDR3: TGTGCCAGCAGCGCTTTAGCGGGAGTACCCTACGAGCAGTACTTC. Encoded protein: CASSALAGVPYEQYF. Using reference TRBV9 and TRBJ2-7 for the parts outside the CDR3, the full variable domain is DSGVTQTPKHLITATGQRVTLRCSPRSGDLSVYWYQQSLDQGLQFLIQYYNGEERAKGNILERFSAQQFPDLHSELNLSSLELGDSALYFCASSALAGVPYEQYFGPGTRLTVT.

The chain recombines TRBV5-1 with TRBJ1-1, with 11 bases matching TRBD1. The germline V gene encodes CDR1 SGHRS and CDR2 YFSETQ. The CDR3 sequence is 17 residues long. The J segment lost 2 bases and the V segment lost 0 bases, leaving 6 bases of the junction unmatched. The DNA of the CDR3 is TGCGCCAGCAGCTTGGGGACAGGGGGCGGAGGAAACACTGAAGCTTTCTTT. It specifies CASSLGTGGGGNTEAFF.

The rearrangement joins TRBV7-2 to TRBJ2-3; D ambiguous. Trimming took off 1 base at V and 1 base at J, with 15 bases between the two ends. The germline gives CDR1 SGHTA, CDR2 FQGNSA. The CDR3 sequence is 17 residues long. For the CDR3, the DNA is TGTGCCAGCAGCTTAGTGTTGGCGGTGGGTGGCACAGATACGCAGTATTTT. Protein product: CASSLVLAVGGTDTQYF. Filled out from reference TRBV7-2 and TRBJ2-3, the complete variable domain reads GAGVSQSPSNKVTEKGKDVELRCDPISGHTALYWYRQSLGQGLEFLIYFQGNSAPDKSGLPSDRFSAERTGGSVSTLTIQRTQQEDSAVYLCASSLVLAVGGTDTQYFGPGTRLTVL.